This T cell receptor beta chain originates from a study of CD8 T cells in ankylosing spondylitis. Study-wide findings and caveats: Previous work reported some of these motif variants in the synovial fluid and blood of reactive arthritis. The clones that were linked to disease were reported to be significantly enriched in matched synovial fluid samples from ankylosing spondylitis patients. Peripheral blood samples showed relatively rare disease-linked clones, and these clones were CD8+.

From germline, CDR1 is SGHTA and CDR2 FQGNSA. The CDR3 spans 14 residues. V shed 1 base and J shed 1 base, with 7 bases lying between them. From the 5' RACE reads, TCRdb called clonotypes with MiXCR, one entry per CDR3 protein. The sample records some 120,000 distinct CDR3 sequences, about an eighth being singletons. This clonotype appeared a few times. Antigen unknown. The genes are TRBV7-2 and TRBJ2-5; D not certain. The sequence was collected from a female donor with ankylosing spondylitis or in good health (not recorded which). The source material was blood, either unsorted or a sorted T cell fraction (not recorded which). The chain's CDR3 is CASSLVASQETQYF. The CDR3 nucleotides are TGTGCCAGCAGCTTAGTCGCCAGCCAAGAGACCCAGTACTTC.